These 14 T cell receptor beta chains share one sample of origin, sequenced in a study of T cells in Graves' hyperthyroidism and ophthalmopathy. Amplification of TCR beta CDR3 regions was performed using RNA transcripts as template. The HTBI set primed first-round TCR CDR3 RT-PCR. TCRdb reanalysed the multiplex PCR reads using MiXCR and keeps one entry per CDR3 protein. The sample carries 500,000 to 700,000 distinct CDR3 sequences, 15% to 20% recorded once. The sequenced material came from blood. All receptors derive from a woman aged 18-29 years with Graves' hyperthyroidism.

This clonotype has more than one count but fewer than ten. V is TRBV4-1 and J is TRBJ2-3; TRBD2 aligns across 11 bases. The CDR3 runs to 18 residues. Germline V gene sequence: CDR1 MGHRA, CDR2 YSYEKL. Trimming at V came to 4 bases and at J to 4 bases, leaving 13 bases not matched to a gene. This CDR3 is CASSLSGLAAAAADTQYF. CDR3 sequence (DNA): TGCGCCAGCAGCCTCTCGGGACTAGCGGCGGCGGCAGCAGATACGCAGTATTTT.

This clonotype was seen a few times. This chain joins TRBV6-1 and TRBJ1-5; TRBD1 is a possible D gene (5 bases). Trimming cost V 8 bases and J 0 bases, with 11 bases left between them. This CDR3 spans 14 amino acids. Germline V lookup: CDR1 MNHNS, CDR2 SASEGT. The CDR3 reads CASRDGNSNQPQHF. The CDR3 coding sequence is TGTGCCAGCCGGGACGGAAATAGCAATCAGCCCCAGCATTTT.

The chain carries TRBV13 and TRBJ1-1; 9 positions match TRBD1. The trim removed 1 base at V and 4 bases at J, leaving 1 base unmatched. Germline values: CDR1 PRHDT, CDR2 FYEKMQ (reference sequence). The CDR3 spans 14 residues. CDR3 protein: CASSLATGGTEAFF. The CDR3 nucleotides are TGTGCCAGCAGCTTAGCGACAGGGGGCACTGAAGCTTTCTTT.

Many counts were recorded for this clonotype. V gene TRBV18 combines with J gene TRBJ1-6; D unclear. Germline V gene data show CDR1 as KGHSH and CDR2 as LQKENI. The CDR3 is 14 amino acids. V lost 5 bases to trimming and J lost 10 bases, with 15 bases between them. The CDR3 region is CASSTTNSGSPLHF. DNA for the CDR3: TGTGCCAGCTCAACGACAAATTCGGGATCACCCCTCCACTTT.

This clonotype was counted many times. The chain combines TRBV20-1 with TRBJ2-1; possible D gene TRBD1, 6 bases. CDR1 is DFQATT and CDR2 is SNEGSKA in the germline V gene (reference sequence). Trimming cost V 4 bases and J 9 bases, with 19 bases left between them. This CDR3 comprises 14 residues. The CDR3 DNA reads TGCAGTGCTAAAGGGACAACCGACGTTGTTGAGCAGTTCTTC. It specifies CSAKGTTDVVEQFF.

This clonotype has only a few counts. The CDR3, as DNA: TGTGCCAGCAGCTTTGGGGGCCGGACGAACACTGAAGCTTTCTTT. Encoded protein: CASSFGGRTNTEAFF. The rearrangement joins TRBV5-6 to TRBJ1-1; D might be TRBD1 (6 bases). V shed 2 bases and J shed 1 base, with 12 bases lying between them. Germline CDR1 and CDR2: SGHDT and YYEEEE. This CDR3 has 15 residues.

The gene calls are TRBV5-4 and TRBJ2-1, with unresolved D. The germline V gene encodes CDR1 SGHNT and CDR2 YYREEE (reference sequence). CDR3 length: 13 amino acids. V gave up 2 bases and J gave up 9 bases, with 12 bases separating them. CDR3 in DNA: TGTGCCAGCAGCTTAGATAGCCTACGTGAGCAGTTCTTC. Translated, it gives CASSLDSLREQFF.

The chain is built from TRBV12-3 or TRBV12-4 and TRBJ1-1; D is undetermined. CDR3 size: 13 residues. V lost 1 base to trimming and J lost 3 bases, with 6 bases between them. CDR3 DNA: TGTGCCAGCAGTTTAGTAACAGACACTGAAGCTTTCTTT. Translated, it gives CASSLVTDTEAFF.

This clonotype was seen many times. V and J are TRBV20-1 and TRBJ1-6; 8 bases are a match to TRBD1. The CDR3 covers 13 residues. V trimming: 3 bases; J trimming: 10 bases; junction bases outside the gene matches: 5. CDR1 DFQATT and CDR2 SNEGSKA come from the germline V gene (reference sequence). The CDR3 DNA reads TGCAGTGCTAGTGACAGGGGAAAATCACCCCTCCACTTT. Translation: CSASDRGKSPLHF.

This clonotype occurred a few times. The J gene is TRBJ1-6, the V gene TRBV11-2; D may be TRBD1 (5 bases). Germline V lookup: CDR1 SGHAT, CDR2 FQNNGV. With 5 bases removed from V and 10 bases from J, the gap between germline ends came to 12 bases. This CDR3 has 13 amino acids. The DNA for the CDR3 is TGTGCCAGCAGCCCACCAGGGATGTCACCCCTCCACTTT. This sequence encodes CASSPPGMSPLHF. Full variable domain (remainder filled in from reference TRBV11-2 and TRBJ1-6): EAGVAQSPRYKIIEKRQSVAFWCNPISGHATLYWYQQILGQGPKLLIQFQNNGVVDDSQLPKDRFSAERLKGVDSTLKIQPAKLEDSAVYLCASSPPGMSPLHFGNGTRLTVT.

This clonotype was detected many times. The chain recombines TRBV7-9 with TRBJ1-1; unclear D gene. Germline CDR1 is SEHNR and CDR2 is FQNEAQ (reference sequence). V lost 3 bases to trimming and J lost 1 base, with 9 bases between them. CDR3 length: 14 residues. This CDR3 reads CASSLFRANTEAFF. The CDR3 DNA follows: TGTGCCAGCAGCTTGTTCCGGGCGAACACTGAAGCTTTCTTT.

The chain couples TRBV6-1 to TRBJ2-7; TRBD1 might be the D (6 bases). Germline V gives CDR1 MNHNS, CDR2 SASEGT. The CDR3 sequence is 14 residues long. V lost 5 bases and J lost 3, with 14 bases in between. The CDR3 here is CASSRQRGGYEQYF. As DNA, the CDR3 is TGTGCCAGCAGTCGACAGAGAGGGGGCTACGAGCAGTACTTC.

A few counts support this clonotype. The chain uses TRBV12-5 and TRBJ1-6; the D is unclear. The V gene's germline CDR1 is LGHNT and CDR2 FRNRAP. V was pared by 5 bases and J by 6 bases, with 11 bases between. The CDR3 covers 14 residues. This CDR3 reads CASGQRWPNSPLHF. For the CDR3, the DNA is TGTGCTAGTGGTCAGAGATGGCCTAATTCACCCCTCCACTTT.

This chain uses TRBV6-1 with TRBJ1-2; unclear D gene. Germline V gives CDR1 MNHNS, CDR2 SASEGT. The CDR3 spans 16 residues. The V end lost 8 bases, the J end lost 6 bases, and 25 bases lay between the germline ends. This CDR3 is CASQEHQRLETDGYTF. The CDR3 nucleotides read TGTGCCAGCCAAGAACATCAAAGACTTGAGACGGATGGCTACACCTTC.